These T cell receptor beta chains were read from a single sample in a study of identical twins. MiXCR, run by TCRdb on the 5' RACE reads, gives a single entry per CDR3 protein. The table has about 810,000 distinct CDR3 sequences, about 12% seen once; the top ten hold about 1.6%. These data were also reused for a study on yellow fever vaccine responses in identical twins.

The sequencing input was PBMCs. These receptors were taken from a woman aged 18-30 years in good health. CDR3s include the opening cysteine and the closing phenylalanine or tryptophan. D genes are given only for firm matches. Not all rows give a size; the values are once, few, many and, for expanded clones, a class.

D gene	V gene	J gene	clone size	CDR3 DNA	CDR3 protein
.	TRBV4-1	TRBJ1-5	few	TGCGCCAGCAGCCAAGGAGCCCCTCTAAAGGGGGGCAATCAGCCCCAGCATTTT	CASSQGAPLKGGNQPQHF
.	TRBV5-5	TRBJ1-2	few	TGTGCCAGCAGCGTCCAGAGACTCAACTATGGCTACACCTTC	CASSVQRLNYGYTF
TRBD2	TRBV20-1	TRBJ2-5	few	TGCAGTGCTAGAGTACTAGCGGGGGGCATTCAAGAGACCCAGTACTTC	CSARVLAGGIQETQYF
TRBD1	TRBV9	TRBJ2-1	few	TGTGCCAGCAGCGTAGTGGGGACAGGGATAGGAGGTGAGCAGTTCTTC	CASSVVGTGIGGEQFF
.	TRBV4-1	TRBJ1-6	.	TGCGCCAGCAGCCATGGTGGCAGGAGCTCCTATAATTCACCCCTCCACTTT	CASSHGGRSSYNSPLHF
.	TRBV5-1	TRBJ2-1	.	TGCGCCAGCAGCTTGGCCAGGAAGTATCCTGAGCAGTTCTTC	CASSLARKYPEQFF
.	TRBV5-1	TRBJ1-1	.	TGCGCCAGCAGCTCCGGGGGGTCAGGCACTGAAGCTTTCTTT	CASSSGGSGTEAFF
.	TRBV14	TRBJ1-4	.	TGTGCCAGCAGCCAACGGGTTCTTCATGAAAAACTGTTTTTT	CASSQRVLHEKLFF
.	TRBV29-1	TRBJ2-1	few	TGCAGCGTTGAAGATCTACAGAGGAGGCGAAATGAGCAGTTCTTC	CSVEDLQRRRNEQFF
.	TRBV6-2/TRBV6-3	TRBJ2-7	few	TGTGCCAGCAGACCCAGCCCCGCGGAACCTACGTCCTACGAGCAGTACTTC	CASRPSPAEPTSYEQYF
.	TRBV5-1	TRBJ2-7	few	TGCGCCAGCAGCTTGGTCTTAGCCTCCTACGAGCAGTACTTC	CASSLVLASYEQYF
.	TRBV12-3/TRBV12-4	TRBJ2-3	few	TGTGCCAGCAGTCCTTGGGGAGTCCCAGATACGCAGTATTTT	CASSPWGVPDTQYF
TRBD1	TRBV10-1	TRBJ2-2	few	TGCGCCAGCAGCCCTTTGACAGGGGGCGGCGGGGAGCTGTTTTTT	CASSPLTGGGGELFF
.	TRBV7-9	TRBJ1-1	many	TGTGCCAGCAGCTTCGACACCAACACTGAAGCTTTCTTT	CASSFDTNTEAFF
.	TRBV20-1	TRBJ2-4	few	TGCAGTGCCCCCATGCCCGGGGGTGGGGGAAACATTCAGTACTTC	CSAPMPGGGGNIQYF
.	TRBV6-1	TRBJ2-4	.	TGTGCCAGCAGTGAAAGGGAGGGGGGGAACCTCAACGCCAACATTCAGTACTTC	CASSEREGGNLNANIQYF
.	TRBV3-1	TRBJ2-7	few	TGTGCCAGCAGCCAACCCATCGGCGAGCAGTACTTC	CASSQPIGEQYF
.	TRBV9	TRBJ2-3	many	TGTGCCAGCAGCGCCGACTTTAGCGCGGGTGCTCGTCTGGCACAGTATTTT	CASSADFSAGARLAQYF
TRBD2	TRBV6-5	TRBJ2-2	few	TGTGCCAGCAGTTACGGGACGCTAGCGGGAGTATCGACCGGGGAGCTGTTTTTT	CASSYGTLAGVSTGELFF
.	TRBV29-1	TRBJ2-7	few	TGCAGCGTTCTCTCCTACGAGCAGTACTTC	CSVLSYEQYF
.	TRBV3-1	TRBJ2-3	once	TGTGCCAGCAGTCGGACAGAAACAGATACGCAGTATTTT	CASSRTETDTQYF
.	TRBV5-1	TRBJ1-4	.	TGCGCCAGCAGCTACCAGGACCATAATGAAAAACTGTTTTTT	CASSYQDHNEKLFF
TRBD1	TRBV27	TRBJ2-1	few	TGTGCCAGCAGTATCGGACAGGACAATGAGCAGTTCTTC	CASSIGQDNEQFF
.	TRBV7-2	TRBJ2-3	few	TGTGCCAGCAGCAGCCTCCGGAGAGTAAGCACAGATACGCAGTATTTT	CASSSLRRVSTDTQYF
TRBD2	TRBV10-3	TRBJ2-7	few	TGTGCCATCAGTGAGTCAAGGGGACTAGCTGGCGAGCAGTACTTC	CAISESRGLAGEQYF
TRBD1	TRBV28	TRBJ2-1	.	TGTGCCAGCAGAACCGGGACAGGGTCATTCAATGAGCAGTTCTTC	CASRTGTGSFNEQFF